A single sample is the source of the 3 T cell receptor beta chains below, sequenced in a study of T cell responses to AZD1222 COVID-19 vaccine. Some clones are missing from TCRdb's copy, which holds only in-frame ones; the method was immunoSEQ multiplex PCR. The sample holds over 150,000 clones, roughly 93% seen once. Material: peripheral blood, obtained 28 days after the second dose of the MenACWY control vaccine. The origin of the receptors is an adult who received the MenACWY meningococcal vaccine as a control.

This chain uses TRBV5-1 with TRBJ1-4; 7 bases are shared with TRBD1. V shed 1 base, J shed 7 bases, and the junction held 7 bases outside the gene matches. Looked up from germline, CDR1 is SGHRS and CDR2 is YFSETQ. The CDR3 spans 15 residues. The CDR3 nucleotides read TGCGCCAGCAGCTTGATCGGACAGGCCGGTGAAAAACTGTTTTTT. Its translation is CASSLIGQAGEKLFF.

This chain connects TRBV9 to TRBJ2-1; D possibly corresponds to TRBD1 (7 bases). The CDR3 is 15 residues long. V was clipped by 0 bases and J by 4 bases, with 11 bases between them. Germline V gene data show CDR1 as SGDLS and CDR2 as YYNGEE. CDR3 in amino acids: CASSVGAGGYNEQFF. CDR3 DNA sequence: TGTGCCAGCAGCGTAGGGGCAGGGGGGTACAATGAGCAGTTCTTC.

The chain links TRBV29-1 to TRBJ1-4; 7 bases match TRBD1. Germline V CDR1 and CDR2: SQVTM, ANQGSEA. V shed 6 bases, J shed 8 bases, and the junction held 12 bases outside the gene matches. This CDR3 has 14 amino acids. CDR3 sequence: CSVQGDSSGEKLFF. DNA of the CDR3: TGCAGCGTGCAAGGGGACAGTTCGGGGGAAAAACTGTTTTTT.